This T cell receptor beta chain came from a study of blood T cell repertoires in COVID-19. Study at large: The cDNA or gDNA used as material had been derived from T cells, B-cell-depleted T cells, or PBMCs.

Looked up from germline, CDR1 is SEHNR and CDR2 is FQNEAQ (reference sequence). The length of the CDR3 is 17 residues. V was pared by 2 bases and J by 4 bases, with 8 bases of the junction left unmatched. Generated by immunoSEQ multiplex PCR, the TCRdb table keeps only in-frame clones and is missing some. The table has approximately 390,000 clones, about 86% seen once. This sequence was found in a woman aged 45-59 years who had recovered from COVID-19. Sample: PBMCs or T cells enriched from blood (not recorded which). J is TRBJ2-3 and V is TRBV7-9; 11 nucleotides match TRBD2. The CDR3 DNA is TGTGCCAGCAGCTTAACTAGCGGGGGACCGACCGCAGATACGCAGTATTTT. It translates to CASSLTSGGPTADTQYF.